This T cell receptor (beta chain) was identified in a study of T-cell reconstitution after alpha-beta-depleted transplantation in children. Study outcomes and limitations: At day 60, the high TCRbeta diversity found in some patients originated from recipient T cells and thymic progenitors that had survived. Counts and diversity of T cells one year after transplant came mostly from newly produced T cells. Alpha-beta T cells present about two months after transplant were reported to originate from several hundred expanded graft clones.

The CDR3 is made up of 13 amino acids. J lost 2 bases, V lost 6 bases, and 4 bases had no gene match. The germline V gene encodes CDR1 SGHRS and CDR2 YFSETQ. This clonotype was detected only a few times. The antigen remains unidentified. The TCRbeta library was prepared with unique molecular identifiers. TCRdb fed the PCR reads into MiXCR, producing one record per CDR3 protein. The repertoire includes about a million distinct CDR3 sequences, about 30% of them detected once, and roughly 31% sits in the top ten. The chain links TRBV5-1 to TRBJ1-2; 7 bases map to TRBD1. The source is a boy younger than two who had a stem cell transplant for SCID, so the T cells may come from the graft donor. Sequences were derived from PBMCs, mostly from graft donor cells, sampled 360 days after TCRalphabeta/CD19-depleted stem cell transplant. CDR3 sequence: CASTMDRNYGYTF. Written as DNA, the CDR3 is TGCGCCAGCACCATGGACAGGAACTATGGCTACACCTTC.